This T cell receptor (beta chain) was sequenced in a study of blood T cells in healthy people across ages. Study-wide results and limits: Diversity was higher, and naive CD4+ cells more numerous, in long-lived donors than in aged donors.

The second PCR ran roughly 7 to 12 cycles with a sample-barcoded 5' primer and J-beta primers. Every single cDNA molecule received a tag from a template-switch adaptor with 12 random nucleotides. Researchers report that each sample yielded at least 2.5 million CDR3-containing paired-end reads. TCRdb reanalysed the 5' RACE reads using MiXCR and keeps one entry per CDR3 protein. The repertoire holds roughly 720,000 distinct CDR3 sequences, with approximately 55% as singletons. This CDR3 spans 14 amino acids. The germline V gene has CDR1 SGHDN and CDR2 FVKESK. The V and J ends lost 4 bases and 6 bases, in that order; junction bases with no gene match: 7. This clonotype was observed a handful of times. Its antigen is not known.

V usage is TRBV14 and J usage is TRBJ2-7; 9 bases match TRBD2. The TCR originated in an elderly man in good health. Sequences were obtained from blood. CDR3 residues: CASSLIAGVSEQYF. CDR3 DNA sequence: TGTGCCAGCAGCCTAATAGCGGGAGTTTCCGAGCAGTACTTC.